This T cell receptor beta chain was recovered during a study of OX40 agonist ivuxolimab in advanced cancers. General observations from the study: In a subset of nonresponders, normalized T-cell clonal expansion was also low.

The method was immunoSEQ multiplex PCR; TCRdb's version includes in-frame clones alone and lacks a portion of them. In the table there are tens of thousands of clones, approximately 90% of which are singletons. In the case of this clone: Its antigen is still unknown. Additional DNA sequences in this sample encode the identical CDR3.

Germline assignment: CDR1 SEHNR and CDR2 FQNEAQ (reference sequence). The CDR3 has 15 residues. V was cut by 1 base and J by 1 base, with 8 bases left in between. This clonotype was sampled from an adult with an advanced solid tumor such as melanoma, head and neck, liver or kidney cancer. The chain couples TRBV7-9 to TRBJ1-5; TRBD1 might be the D (5 bases). The sequencing used CD4+ or CD8+ T cells sorted from blood, collected in a trial of the OX40 agonist ivuxolimab. The CDR3 DNA reads as TGTGCCAGCAGCTTAGTTGGGGGGAGCAATCAGCCCCAGCATTTT. Amino acid sequence: CASSLVGGSNQPQHF.